This T cell receptor (beta chain) was found in a study of PD-1 blockade in mismatch repair-deficient tumors. Noted time point: approximately 10-day in vitro stimulation with candidate neoantigen peptide 6. Only in-frame clones appear in the TCRdb table, and some are missing; sequencing was by immunoSEQ multiplex PCR. This repertoire shows approximately 15,000 clones, 70% to 90% found once; its top ten account for 3.5% to 6%. In this sample, this clone turned up once. Its antigen is not identified. In germline, CDR1 is MDHEN, CDR2 SYDVKM. There are 13 residues in the CDR3. The V end was cut by 3 bases, the J end by 2 bases, with 7 bases between.

The J gene is TRBJ2-5, the V gene TRBV28; D gene uncertain. The sequence came from an adult with mismatch repair-deficient cancer. The sequencing here drew on cells cultured in vitro, taken from a patient treated with pembrolizumab. The CDR3 sequence is CASSLPSQETQYF. CDR3 in DNA: TGTGCCAGCAGTTTGCCGTCACAAGAGACCCAGTACTTC.